This T cell receptor beta chain was sequenced in a study of cytomegalovirus exposure and HLA in healthy donors. The PCR employed 60 Vbeta primers together with 13 Jbeta primers. The method was immunoSEQ multiplex PCR; TCRdb's version includes in-frame clones alone and lacks a portion of them. Of roughly 150,000 clones listed, nearly 10% were seen once; the top ten hold under 2%. The trim removed 4 bases at V and 5 bases at J, leaving 14 bases unmatched. The CDR3 sequence is 18 residues long. Germline assignment: CDR1 LGHNT and CDR2 FRNRAP. This TCR was recovered from a man aged 45 to 65 in good health and CMV-seronegative. The V and J genes are TRBV12-5 and TRBJ2-2, with 9 nucleotides matching TRBD1. Sequenced: PBMCs. The CDR3 DNA reads as TGTGCTAGTGGTTCCCCCCGCTGGGACAGGGTGTGGACCGGGGAGCTGTTTTTT. Translated, it gives CASGSPRWDRVWTGELFF. The variable domain in full, completed from reference TRBV12-5 and TRBJ2-2, reads DARVTQTPRHKVTEMGQEVTMRCQPILGHNTVFWYRQTMMQGLELLAYFRNRAPLDDSGMPKDRFSAEMPDATLATLKIQPSEPRDSAVYFCASGSPRWDRVWTGELFFGEGSRLTVL.